Below, 2 T cell receptor beta chains from the same sample are listed, as sequenced in a study of cytomegalovirus exposure and HLA in healthy donors. PCR employed 60 Vbeta and 13 Jbeta primers. Clones were read by immunoSEQ multiplex PCR, and TCRdb kept only the in-frame ones, dropping some. The sample is made up of fewer than 70,000 clones, and the top ten hold 5% to 5.5% of it. Source material: PBMCs. The receptors come from a man aged 30-40 years in good health and CMV-seropositive.

The chain employs TRBV2 and TRBJ1-1; tentatively, D is TRBD1 (6 bases). The CDR3 runs 13 residues. V lost 3 bases, J lost 7 bases, and 12 bases lay in between. Germline assignment: CDR1 SNHLY and CDR2 FYNNEI. CDR3 nucleotide sequence: TGTGCCAGCAGTGACGACACAGGGAATGAAGCTTTCTTT. Its protein product is CASSDDTGNEAFF.

The CDR3 loop reads CASSQDLGSYNEQFF. The CDR3 nucleotides read TGTGCCAGCAGCCAAGACCTAGGCTCGTACAATGAGCAGTTCTTC. The rearrangement uses TRBV14 and TRBJ2-1, with unresolved D. Germline lookup yields CDR1 SGHDN and CDR2 FVKESK. Trimming pared 0 bases from V and 4 bases from J, leaving 10 bases between. The CDR3 is 15 residues long.